Given below is one T cell receptor beta chain in context. The antigen remains unidentified. These data are taken from a study of T cell responses to AZD1222 COVID-19 vaccine. Whole-study findings and limits: Repertoire sampling happened only post peak T cell response.

There are 13 residues in the CDR3. CDR1 and CDR2 from the germline V gene are SGHVS and FQNEAQ. The V end was cut by 4 bases, the J end by 0 bases, with 6 bases between. Sequenced by immunoSEQ multiplex PCR; TCRdb stores in-frame clones only, minus some. Among 65,000 to 70,000 clones listed, roughly 85% were seen once. The specimen comprised peripheral blood, sampled 28 days after the second AZD1222 dose. This sequence originates from an adult who received the AZD1222 COVID-19 vaccine. This chain links TRBV7-8 with TRBJ2-5; D gene ambiguous. This chain's CDR3 is CASSYPYQETQYF. In DNA form, the CDR3 reads TGTGCCAGCAGCTACCCGTACCAAGAGACCCAGTACTTC. The full variable domain, rest sourced from reference TRBV7-8 and TRBJ2-5, is GAGVSQSPRYKVAKRGQDVALRCDPISGHVSLFWYQQALGQGPEFLTYFQNEAQLDKSGLPSDRFFAERPEGSVSTLKIQRTQQEDSAVYLCASSYPYQETQYFGPGTRLLVL.